Listed below are T cell receptor beta chains from one sample, sequenced in a study of CD8 T cells in ankylosing spondylitis. One entry per CDR3 protein, called by TCRdb with MiXCR from the 5' RACE reads. This sample has approximately 100,000 distinct CDR3 sequences; over 6.5% occur once, and the top ten carry around a tenth. The sequenced sample consisted of blood, either unsorted or a sorted T cell fraction (not recorded which). The receptors were sampled from a male donor with ankylosing spondylitis or in good health (not recorded which). The CDR3 runs from the conserved cysteine through the conserved F or W. A D gene is named only where the DNA matches it firmly. Size is stated for part of the rows, as once, few or many counts, or as a class when the clone is expanded.

.	TRBV20-1	many	TRBJ2-5	TGCAGTGCTAGAGAGGTGGCGGAAGAGACCCAGTACTTC	CSAREVAEETQYF
.	TRBV7-9	few	TRBJ2-6	TGTGCCAGCAGCTTTGGGATAGTAGACCCAGACTCTGGGGCCAACGTCCTGACTTTC	CASSFGIVDPDSGANVLTF
.	TRBV12-3/TRBV12-4	many	TRBJ1-1	TGTGCCAGCGGAACCGACAGCCCAAATGAAGCTTTCTTT	CASGTDSPNEAFF
TRBD2	TRBV7-2	many	TRBJ2-7	TGTGCCAGCAGCTCAAACGGGGGGGCGTACGAGCAGTACTTC	CASSSNGGAYEQYF
.	TRBV25-1	many	TRBJ2-1	TGTGCCAGCGCCAAGACGGAGTTTTCCTACAATGAGCAGTTCTTC	CASAKTEFSYNEQFF
.	TRBV7-2	many	TRBJ2-2	TGTGCCAGCAGCTTACGGTGGACCGGGGAGCTGTTTTTT	CASSLRWTGELFF
TRBD2	TRBV5-4	many	TRBJ2-7	TGTGCCAGCAGTAAGGAACCGGGACTAGTCTACGAGCAGTACTTC	CASSKEPGLVYEQYF
TRBD1	TRBV9	many	TRBJ2-2	TGTGCCAGCAGCGCCCAGGGGGTGTGGACCGGGGAGCTGTTTTTT	CASSAQGVWTGELFF
TRBD2	TRBV19	.	TRBJ2-1	TGTGCCAGTAGTTCAGCGGGGGGTTCCCTCGAGCAGTTCTTC	CASSSAGGSLEQFF
TRBD2	TRBV5-1	many	TRBJ2-7	TGCGCCAGCAGCGTGACTAGCGGAAGCTCCTACGAGCAGTACTTC	CASSVTSGSSYEQYF
.	TRBV10-3	many	TRBJ1-2	TGTGCCTCTACTCAGGCTAACTATGGCTACACCTTC	CASTQANYGYTF
TRBD2	TRBV4-3	many	TRBJ2-1	TGCGCCAGCAGCCAAGATCCGGGGGGGACTGAGCAGTTCTTC	CASSQDPGGTEQFF
.	TRBV3-1	few	TRBJ1-2	TGTGCCAGCAGCCCCTGGGGCAGGTTGGCGAACTATGGCTACACCTTC	CASSPWGRLANYGYTF
.	TRBV12-3/TRBV12-4	many	TRBJ2-7	TGTGCCAGCAGCCGCCGACAGTTGTTCTACGAGCAGTACTTC	CASSRRQLFYEQYF
.	TRBV6-5	many	TRBJ2-3	TGTGCCAGCAGTTACTCTTTGGGGAGCACAGATACGCAGTATTTT	CASSYSLGSTDTQYF
.	TRBV11-3	many	TRBJ2-3	TGTGCCAGCAGCCAAGGACAAGATACGCAGTATTTT	CASSQGQDTQYF
.	TRBV4-3	many	TRBJ2-7	TGCGCCAGCAGCGATCGGGTTGCGGATGGTGGCTACGAGCAGTACTTC	CASSDRVADGGYEQYF
TRBD1	TRBV20-1	many	TRBJ2-7	TGCAGTGCTACCCTACCACGGGACAGACTACGGTACGAGCAGTACTTC	CSATLPRDRLRYEQYF
TRBD1	TRBV12-3/TRBV12-4	many	TRBJ2-5	TGTGCCAGCAGCCTAGGGGGGACAGGGAACGCAGAGACCCAGTACTTC	CASSLGGTGNAETQYF
.	TRBV7-2	many	TRBJ2-4	TGTGCCAGCAGCGAACAGGGTTCCAAAAACATTCAGTACTTC	CASSEQGSKNIQYF
.	TRBV5-1	many	TRBJ1-6	TGCGCCAGCAGCTTGGTGGTCCTTACAAATACGAATTCACCCCTCCACTTT	CASSLVVLTNTNSPLHF
.	TRBV15	many	TRBJ2-5	TGTGCCACCAGCCGAGGGAGAGAGACCCAGTACTTC	CATSRGRETQYF
TRBD2	TRBV5-1	many	TRBJ2-3	TGCGCCAGCAGACCAATAGCGGGAGGGCCGGCAGATACGCAGTATTTT	CASRPIAGGPADTQYF
.	TRBV20-1	.	TRBJ1-5	TGCAGTGCTGGGAATTCCCGGATCACAAGTCAGCCCCAGCATTTT	CSAGNSRITSQPQHF
TRBD1	TRBV20-1	.	TRBJ2-4	TGCAGTGTCAGACCTCGACAGGGGGGGCAGGAAAACATTCAGTACTTC	CSVRPRQGGQENIQYF
.	TRBV12-3/TRBV12-4	many	TRBJ2-5	TGTGCCAGCAGTTCTGAGGGCGGGACCCAGTACTTC	CASSSEGGTQYF
TRBD2	TRBV7-3	many	TRBJ2-1	TGTGCCAGCAGCTACAGCGGGGGGGAATACAATGAGCAGTTCTTC	CASSYSGGEYNEQFF
.	TRBV7-9	few	TRBJ1-5	TGTGCCAGCAGCCGTGAGGGGCAGCCCCAGCATTTT	CASSREGQPQHF
.	TRBV20-1	many	TRBJ2-7	TGCAGTGCCTACACGAGCTCCTACGAGCAGTACTTC	CSAYTSSYEQYF
TRBD1	TRBV29-1	many	TRBJ1-1	TGCAGCGTTGACCGGGGGGGACAGGGAAAAAGATTCTTT	CSVDRGGQGKRFF
.	TRBV6-4	many	TRBJ1-2	TGTGCCAGCAGTGACGGAACAGGGTATGGCTACACCTTC	CASSDGTGYGYTF
.	TRBV15	many	TRBJ2-2	TGTGCCACCAGCAGACGTCAGTTGACCGGGGAGCTGTTTTTT	CATSRRQLTGELFF
.	TRBV5-1	many	TRBJ2-7	TGCGCCAGCAGCTTTACATGGACCAGCTCCTACGAGCAGTACTTC	CASSFTWTSSYEQYF
.	TRBV6-5	many	TRBJ1-4	TGTGCCAGCAGTTACGGTGCCAGGGAGGGTGAAAAACTGTTTTTT	CASSYGAREGEKLFF
TRBD1	TRBV6-1	many	TRBJ1-1	TGTGCCAGCAGGAGGGGGCTCAACACTGAAGCTTTCTTT	CASRRGLNTEAFF
TRBD1	TRBV6-1	.	TRBJ1-1	TGTGCCAGCAGGAGCTGGACAGGGGATCTGAACACTGAAGCTTTCTTT	CASRSWTGDLNTEAFF
.	TRBV7-2	few	TRBJ1-1	TGTGCCAGCAGCTTAGTTTCCGCGAACACTGAAGCTTTCTTT	CASSLVSANTEAFF
TRBD1	TRBV2	many	TRBJ2-6	TGTGCCAGCAGTCCCGACAGGGGGCCGGGGGCCAACGTCCTGACTTTC	CASSPDRGPGANVLTF
TRBD2	TRBV5-6	many	TRBJ2-3	TGTGCCAGCAGCTTACTAGCGGGAGAGGGAGATACGCAGTATTTT	CASSLLAGEGDTQYF
TRBD2	TRBV4-3	many	TRBJ2-5	TGCGCCAGCAGCCAAGTCGGCGGGGGGGCGGCAGAGACCCAGTACTTC	CASSQVGGGAAETQYF
.	TRBV21-1	many	TRBJ2-5	TGTGCCAGCATCGTTGACAGGCAGGAGACCCAGTACTTC	CASIVDRQETQYF
.	TRBV20-1	many	TRBJ2-7	TGCAGTGCTAGTGGTGGGCGGAAGGCCCGCTCCTACGAGCAGTACTTC	CSASGGRKARSYEQYF
.	TRBV28	many	TRBJ2-3	TGTGCCACCGAACTCCTAAGGACAGCAGATACGCAGTATTTT	CATELLRTADTQYF
TRBD2	TRBV7-2	few	TRBJ2-7	TGTGCCAGCAGCTTCATTAGCGGGAGCTACGAGCAGTACTTC	CASSFISGSYEQYF
.	TRBV20-1	many	TRBJ1-2	TGCAGTGCTGAGTCGGCCAGGGTTTCTAACTATGGCTACACCTTC	CSAESARVSNYGYTF
.	TRBV28	.	TRBJ1-1	TGTGCCAGCCCGAGTACCCTAAGCGGAATGAACACTGAAGCTTTCTTT	CASPSTLSGMNTEAFF
TRBD1	TRBV7-2	many	TRBJ1-5	TGTGCCAGCAGCTCGACAGGGCGCAATCAGCCCCAGCATTTT	CASSSTGRNQPQHF
.	TRBV11-2	few	TRBJ2-3	TGTGCCAGCCAATTGGCAGATACGCAGTATTTT	CASQLADTQYF
.	TRBV3-1	many	TRBJ1-1	TGTGCCAGCAGCCAACACAGGACAAAAGCTGAAGCTTTCTTT	CASSQHRTKAEAFF
.	TRBV7-2	once	TRBJ2-2	TGTGCCAGCAGTCGCCTAACGGGGACGAACACCGGGGAGCTGTTTTTT	CASSRLTGTNTGELFF